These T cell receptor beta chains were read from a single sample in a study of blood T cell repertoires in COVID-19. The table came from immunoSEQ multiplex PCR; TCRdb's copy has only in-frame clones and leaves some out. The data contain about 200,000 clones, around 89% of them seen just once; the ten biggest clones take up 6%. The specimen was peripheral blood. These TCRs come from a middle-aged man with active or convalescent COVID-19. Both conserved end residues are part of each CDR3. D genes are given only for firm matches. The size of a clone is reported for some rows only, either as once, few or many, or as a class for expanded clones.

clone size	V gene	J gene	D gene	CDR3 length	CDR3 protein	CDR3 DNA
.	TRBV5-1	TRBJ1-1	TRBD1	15	CASSSGPGGNTEAFF	TGCGCCAGCAGCTCGGGTCCAGGGGGGAACACTGAAGCTTTCTTT
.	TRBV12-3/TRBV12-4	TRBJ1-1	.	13	CASSPGWGAEAFF	TGTGCCAGCAGCCCCGGTTGGGGGGCTGAAGCTTTCTTT
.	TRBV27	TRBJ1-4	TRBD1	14	CASSPTGQNEKLFF	TGTGCCAGCAGTCCCACGGGACAGAATGAAAAACTGTTTTTT
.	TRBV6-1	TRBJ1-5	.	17	CASSENQGQGKNQPQHF	TGTGCCAGCAGTGAAAATCAGGGCCAGGGGAAAAATCAGCCCCAGCATTTT
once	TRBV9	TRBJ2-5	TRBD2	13	CASSRTGGETQYF	TGTGCCAGCAGCCGGACCGGGGGGGAGACCCAGTACTTC
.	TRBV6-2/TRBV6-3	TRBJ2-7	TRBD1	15	CASSLTQGESSEQYF	TGTGCCAGCAGTTTAACTCAGGGGGAGAGTTCCGAGCAGTACTTC
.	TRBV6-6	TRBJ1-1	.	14	CASSYSRGDTEAFF	TGTGCCAGCAGTTACTCCCGGGGTGACACTGAAGCTTTCTTT
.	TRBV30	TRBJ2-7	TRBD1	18	CAWRGKLHRDRASYEQYF	TGTGCCTGGAGGGGGAAGCTTCACCGGGACAGGGCGTCCTACGAGCAGTACTTC
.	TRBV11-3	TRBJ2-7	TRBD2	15	CASSLRLAGTYEQYF	TGTGCCAGCAGCTTAAGACTAGCGGGAACCTACGAGCAGTACTTC
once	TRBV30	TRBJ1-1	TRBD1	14	CAWSGKGQGSTAFF	TGTGCCTGGAGTGGAAAGGGACAGGGGAGTACGGCTTTCTTT
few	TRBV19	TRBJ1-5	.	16	CASSILGGGLGQPQHF	TGTGCCAGTAGTATTTTGGGTGGGGGACTAGGACAGCCCCAGCATTTT
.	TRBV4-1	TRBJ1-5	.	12	CASSLPGGPQHF	TGCGCCAGCAGCCTACCGGGTGGGCCCCAGCATTTT
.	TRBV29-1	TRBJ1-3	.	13	CSVGARGGNTIYF	TGCAGCGTTGGCGCTAGGGGGGGAAACACCATATATTTT
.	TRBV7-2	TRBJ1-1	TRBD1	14	CASSPDRANTEAFF	TGTGCCAGCAGCCCTGACAGGGCTAACACTGAAGCTTTCTTT
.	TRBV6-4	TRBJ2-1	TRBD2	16	CASSQAGESSYNEQFF	TGTGCCAGCAGCCAAGCGGGGGAGAGCTCCTACAATGAGCAGTTCTTC
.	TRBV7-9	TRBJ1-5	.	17	CASSQSSGGLGNQPQHF	TGTGCCAGCAGCCAAAGCTCGGGGGGCTTGGGCAATCAGCCCCAGCATTTT
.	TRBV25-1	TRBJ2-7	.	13	CASSENRDYEQYF	TGTGCCAGCAGTGAAAACAGGGACTACGAGCAGTACTTC
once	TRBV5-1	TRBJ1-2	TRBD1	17	CASSPVGQGTPKGGYTF	TGCGCCAGCAGCCCAGTAGGACAGGGGACTCCTAAGGGCGGCTACACCTTC
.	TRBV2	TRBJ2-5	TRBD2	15	CASRFGLAVQETQYF	TGTGCCAGCAGATTCGGACTAGCGGTACAAGAGACCCAGTACTTC
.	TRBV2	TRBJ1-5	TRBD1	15	CASSDAGQYYQPQHF	TGTGCCAGCAGTGACGCGGGACAGTACTATCAGCCCCAGCATTTT
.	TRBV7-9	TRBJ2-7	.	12	CASSQRGYEQYF	TGTGCCAGCAGCCAAAGGGGTTACGAGCAGTACTTC
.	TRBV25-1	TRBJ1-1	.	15	CASSETHGLYTEAFF	TGTGCCAGCAGTGAAACGCACGGTTTATACACTGAAGCTTTCTTT
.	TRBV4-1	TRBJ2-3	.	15	CASSQSGRQADTQYF	TGCGCCAGCAGCCAATCAGGGCGGCAGGCAGATACGCAGTATTTT
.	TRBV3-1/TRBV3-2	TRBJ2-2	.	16	CASSHERTGSTGELFF	TGTGCCAGCAGCCACGAGAGAACAGGCAGCACCGGGGAGCTGTTTTTT
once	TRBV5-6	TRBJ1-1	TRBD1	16	CASSLRTGLGYTEAFF	TGTGCCAGCAGCCTACGGACAGGGCTTGGGTACACTGAAGCTTTCTTT
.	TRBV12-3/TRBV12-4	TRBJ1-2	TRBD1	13	CASSWDRYYGYTF	TGTGCCAGCAGTTGGGACAGGTACTATGGCTACACCTTC
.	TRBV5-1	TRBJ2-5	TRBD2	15	CASSLMGLAGETQYF	TGCGCCAGCAGCTTGATGGGACTAGCGGGAGAGACCCAGTACTTC
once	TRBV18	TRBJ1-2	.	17	CASSRPGGSATNYGYTF	TGTGCCAGCTCACGCCCGGGGGGATCCGCAACTAACTATGGCTACACCTTC
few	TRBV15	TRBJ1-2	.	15	CATSLGEGSDYGYTF	TGTGCCACCAGCTTGGGAGAGGGATCCGACTATGGCTACACCTTC
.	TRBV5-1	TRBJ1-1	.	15	CASSLDWGGSTEAFF	TGCGCCAGCAGCTTGGATTGGGGGGGTAGTACTGAAGCTTTCTTT
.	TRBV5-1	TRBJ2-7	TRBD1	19	CASSFTRTGAQGTNYEQYF	TGCGCCAGCAGCTTTACCCGGACAGGGGCTCAGGGGACGAACTACGAGCAGTACTTC
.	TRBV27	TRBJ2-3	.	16	CASSLGAAYSTDTQYF	TGTGCCAGCAGTTTAGGGGCCGCCTACAGCACAGATACGCAGTATTTT
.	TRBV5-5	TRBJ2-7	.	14	CASSLAGGGYEQYF	TGTGCCAGCAGCTTGGCAGGCGGAGGCTACGAGCAGTACTTC
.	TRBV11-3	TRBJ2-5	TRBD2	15	CASSPRGGRGETQYF	TGTGCCAGCAGCCCCCGGGGGGGGCGTGGGGAGACCCAGTACTTC
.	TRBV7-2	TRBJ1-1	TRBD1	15	CASSQYRGIRTEAFF	TGTGCCAGCAGCCAATACAGGGGAATCAGGACTGAAGCTTTCTTT
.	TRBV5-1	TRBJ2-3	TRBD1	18	CASSLGDRGRWITDTQYF	TGCGCCAGCAGCTTGGGTGACAGGGGGCGCTGGATTACAGATACGCAGTATTTT
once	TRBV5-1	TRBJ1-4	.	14	CASRPTATNEKLFF	TGCGCCAGTAGACCGACAGCAACTAATGAAAAACTGTTTTTT
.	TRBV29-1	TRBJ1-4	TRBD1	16	CSVEGPTGEPNEKLFF	TGCAGCGTCGAAGGCCCAACAGGGGAGCCTAATGAAAAACTGTTTTTT
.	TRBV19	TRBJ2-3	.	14	CASSIAGGTDTQYF	TGTGCCAGTAGTATAGCGGGGGGCACAGATACGCAGTATTTT
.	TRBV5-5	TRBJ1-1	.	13	CASSGGVNTEAFF	TGTGCCAGCAGCGGAGGAGTGAACACTGAAGCTTTCTTT
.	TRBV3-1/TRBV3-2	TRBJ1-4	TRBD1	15	CASSHGTVSNEKLFF	TGTGCCAGCAGCCACGGGACAGTATCTAATGAAAAACTGTTTTTT
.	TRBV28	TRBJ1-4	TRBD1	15	CASSSGGTGDEKLFF	TGTGCCAGCAGTTCCGGGGGGACAGGGGATGAAAAACTGTTTTTT
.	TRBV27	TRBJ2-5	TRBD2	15	CASSPLAGGSETQYF	TGTGCCAGCAGCCCCCTGGCCGGGGGGTCAGAGACCCAGTACTTC
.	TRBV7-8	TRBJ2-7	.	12	CASSSTRYEQYF	TGTGCCAGCAGTTCCACTCGCTACGAGCAGTACTTC
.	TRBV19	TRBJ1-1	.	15	CASTVEGRANTEAFF	TGTGCCAGTACGGTTGAGGGTAGGGCGAACACTGAAGCTTTCTTT
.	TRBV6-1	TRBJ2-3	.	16	CASSEGTVGGGNTQYF	TGTGCCAGCAGTGAAGGCACAGTAGGAGGAGGAAATACGCAGTATTTT
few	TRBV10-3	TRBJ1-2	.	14	CAISESVGGDGYTF	TGTGCCATCAGTGAGTCGGTAGGGGGTGATGGCTACACCTTC
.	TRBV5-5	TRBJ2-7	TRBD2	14	CASSLGNEASGGRF	TGTGCCAGCAGCTTGGGGAATGAAGCGTCGGGGGGACGGTTC
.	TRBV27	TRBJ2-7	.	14	CASSFDLTSREQYF	TGTGCCAGCAGTTTCGACCTTACTAGCCGCGAGCAGTACTTC
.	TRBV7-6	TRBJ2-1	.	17	CASSLYRPGRFYNEQFF	TGTGCCAGCAGCTTATATAGGCCGGGAAGATTCTACAATGAGCAGTTCTTC
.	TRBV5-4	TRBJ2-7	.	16	CASLTIYAGWNYEQYF	TGTGCCAGCCTAACCATATATGCGGGATGGAACTACGAGCAGTACTTC
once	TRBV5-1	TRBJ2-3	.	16	CASSLESAPGGDTQYF	TGCGCCAGCAGCTTGGAATCAGCCCCAGGCGGGGATACGCAGTATTTT
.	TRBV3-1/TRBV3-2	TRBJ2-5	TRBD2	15	CASSQDQRGQETQYF	TGTGCCAGCAGCCAAGATCAGCGGGGACAAGAGACCCAGTACTTC
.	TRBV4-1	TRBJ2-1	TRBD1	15	CASSPGQGAGNEQFF	TGCGCCAGCAGCCCCGGACAGGGGGCTGGTAATGAGCAGTTCTTC
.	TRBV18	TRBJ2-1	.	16	CASSPGGGANYNEQFF	TGTGCCAGCTCACCCGGAGGGGGGGCCAACTACAATGAGCAGTTCTTC